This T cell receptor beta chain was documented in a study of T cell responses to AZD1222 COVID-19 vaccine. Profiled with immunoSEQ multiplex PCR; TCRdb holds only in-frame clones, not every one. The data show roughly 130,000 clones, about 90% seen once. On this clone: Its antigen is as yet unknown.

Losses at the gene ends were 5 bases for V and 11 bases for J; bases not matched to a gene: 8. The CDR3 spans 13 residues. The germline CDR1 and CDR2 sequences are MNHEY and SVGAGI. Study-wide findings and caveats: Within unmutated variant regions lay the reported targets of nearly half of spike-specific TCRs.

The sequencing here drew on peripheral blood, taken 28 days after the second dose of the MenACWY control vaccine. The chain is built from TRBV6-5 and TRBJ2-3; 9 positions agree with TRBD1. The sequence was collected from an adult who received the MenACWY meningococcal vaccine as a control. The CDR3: CASSRGQGYGQYF. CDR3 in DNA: TGTGCCAGCAGTCGGGGACAGGGCTATGGGCAGTATTTT.